This TCR beta chain derives from a study of cytomegalovirus exposure and HLA in healthy donors. It was with 60 Vbeta and 13 Jbeta primers that the PCR ran. Profiling relied on immunoSEQ multiplex PCR, and the TCRdb table lists in-frame clones only, not all of them. The data contain 160,000 or so clones, 84% of them singletons. Study outcomes and limitations: In vitro experiments confirmed that three CMV-associated chains were specific for CMV antigens.

The ends were cut back, 1 base at V and 7 bases at J, with 10 bases in the middle. The CDR3 extends over 14 amino acids. The germline CDR1 and CDR2 sequences are SGHTA and FQGTGA. As regards this clone: Its matching antigen is unknown.

Sequenced input: PBMCs. The chain uses TRBV7-3 and TRBJ2-2; D unclear. This clonotype was sampled from a man between 18 and 35 years old in good health and CMV-seronegative. CDR3: CASSLIGAVGELFF. In nucleotides, the CDR3 is TGTGCCAGCAGCTTAATCGGAGCCGTCGGGGAGCTGTTTTTT.